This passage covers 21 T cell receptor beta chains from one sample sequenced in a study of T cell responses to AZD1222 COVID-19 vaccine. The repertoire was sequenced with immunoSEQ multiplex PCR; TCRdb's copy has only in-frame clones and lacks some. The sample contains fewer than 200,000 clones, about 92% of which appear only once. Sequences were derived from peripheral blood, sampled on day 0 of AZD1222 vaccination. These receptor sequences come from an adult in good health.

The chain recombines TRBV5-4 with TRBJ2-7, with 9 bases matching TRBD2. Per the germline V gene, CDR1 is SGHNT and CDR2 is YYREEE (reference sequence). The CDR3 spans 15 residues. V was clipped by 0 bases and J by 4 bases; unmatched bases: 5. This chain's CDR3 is CASSLGGLAGYEQYF. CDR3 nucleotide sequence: TGTGCCAGCAGCTTGGGAGGGCTAGCGGGATACGAGCAGTACTTC.

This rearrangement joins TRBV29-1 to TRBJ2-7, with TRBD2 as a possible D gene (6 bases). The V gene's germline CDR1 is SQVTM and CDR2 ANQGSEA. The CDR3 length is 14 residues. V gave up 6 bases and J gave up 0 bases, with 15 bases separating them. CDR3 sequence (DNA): TGCAGCGTACGCCGGGACGGGAGCTCCTACGAGCAGTACTTC. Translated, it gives CSVRRDGSSYEQYF.

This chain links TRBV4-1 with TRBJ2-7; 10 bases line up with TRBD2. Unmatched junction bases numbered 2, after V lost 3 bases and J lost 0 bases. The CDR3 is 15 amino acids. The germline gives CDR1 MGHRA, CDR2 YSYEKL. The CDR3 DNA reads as TGCGCCAGCAGCCACCTAGCGGGAGCCTCCTACGAGCAGTACTTC. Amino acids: CASSHLAGASYEQYF.

CDR3 in amino acids: CASSEISYEQYF. CDR3 nucleotide sequence: TGTGCCAGCAGTGAAATTTCCTACGAGCAGTACTTC. The V gene is TRBV2, the J gene TRBJ2-7; D gene uncertain. Between the trimmed V and J ends, which lost 2 bases and 1 base, there was a span of 3 bases. The CDR3 spans 12 residues. Germline CDR1 is SNHLY and CDR2 is FYNNEI.

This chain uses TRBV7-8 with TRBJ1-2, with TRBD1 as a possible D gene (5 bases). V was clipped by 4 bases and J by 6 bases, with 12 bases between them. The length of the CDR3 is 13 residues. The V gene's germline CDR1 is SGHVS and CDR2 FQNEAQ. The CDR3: CASSSAQGNGYTF. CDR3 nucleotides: TGTGCCAGCAGCTCAGCTCAGGGAAATGGCTACACCTTC.

The CDR3 sequence is CASSLAGTGNSPLHF. In DNA form, the CDR3 reads TGTGCCAGCAGCTTGGCGGGGACAGGGAATTCACCCCTCCACTTT. The chain couples TRBV5-6 to TRBJ1-6; TRBD1 matches 9 bases. With V trimmed by 0 bases and J by 7 bases, 2 bases remained unmatched. Germline V gene sequence: CDR1 SGHDT, CDR2 YYEEEE. This CDR3 is built from 15 residues.

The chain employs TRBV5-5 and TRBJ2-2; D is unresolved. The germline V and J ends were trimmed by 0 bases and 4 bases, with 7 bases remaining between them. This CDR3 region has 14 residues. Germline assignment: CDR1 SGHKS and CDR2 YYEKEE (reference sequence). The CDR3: CASSLAPATGELFF. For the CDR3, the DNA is TGTGCCAGCAGCTTGGCTCCCGCCACCGGGGAGCTGTTTTTT. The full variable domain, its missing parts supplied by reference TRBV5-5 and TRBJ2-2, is DAGVTQSPTHLIKTRGQQVTLRCSPISGHKSVSWYQQVLGQGPQFIFQYYEKEERGRGNFPDRFSARQFPNYSSELNVNALLLGDSALYLCASSLAPATGELFFGEGSRLTVL.

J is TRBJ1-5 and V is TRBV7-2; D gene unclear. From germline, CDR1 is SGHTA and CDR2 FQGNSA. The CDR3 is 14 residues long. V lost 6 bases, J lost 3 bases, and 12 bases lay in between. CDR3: CASSLDGLNQPQHF. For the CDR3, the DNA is TGTGCCAGCAGTCTTGACGGACTCAATCAGCCCCAGCATTTT.

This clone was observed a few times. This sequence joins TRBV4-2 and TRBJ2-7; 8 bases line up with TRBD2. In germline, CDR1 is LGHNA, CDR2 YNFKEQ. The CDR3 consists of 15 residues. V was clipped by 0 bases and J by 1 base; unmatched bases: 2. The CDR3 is CASSQELAESYEQYF. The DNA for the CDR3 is TGTGCCAGCAGCCAAGAACTAGCGGAATCCTACGAGCAGTACTTC.

CDR3 sequence (DNA): TGCGCCAGCAGCGCAACGGAAATCAGGGGCACTGAAGCTTTCTTT. Its translation: CASSATEIRGTEAFF. The rearrangement joins TRBV5-1 to TRBJ1-1, with a tentative D call TRBD1 (6 bases). Trimming left V 4 bases short and J 4 bases short, with 17 bases between. Germline values: CDR1 SGHRS, CDR2 YFSETQ. CDR3 length: 15 amino acids.

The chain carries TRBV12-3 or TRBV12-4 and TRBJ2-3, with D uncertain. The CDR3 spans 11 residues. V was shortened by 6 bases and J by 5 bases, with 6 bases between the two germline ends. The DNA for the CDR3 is TGTGCCAGCAGCCAAATAGATACGCAGTATTTT. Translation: CASSQIDTQYF.

CDR3 residues: CATSREQGRGEKLFF. The CDR3 nucleotides are TGTGCCACCAGCAGAGAACAGGGGAGGGGTGAAAAACTGTTTTTT. V and J are TRBV15 and TRBJ1-4; 7 bases match TRBD1. The CDR3 length is 15 residues. From germline, CDR1 is LNHNV and CDR2 YYDKDF (reference sequence). The J segment lost 7 bases and the V segment lost 0 bases, leaving 5 bases of the junction unmatched.

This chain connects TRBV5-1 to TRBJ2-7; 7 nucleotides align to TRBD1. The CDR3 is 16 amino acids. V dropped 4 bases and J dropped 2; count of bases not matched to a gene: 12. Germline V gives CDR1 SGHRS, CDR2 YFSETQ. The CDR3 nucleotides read TGCGCCAGCAGCCCCGGGACAGTTTTAAGTCCCTACGAGCAGTACTTC. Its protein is CASSPGTVLSPYEQYF.

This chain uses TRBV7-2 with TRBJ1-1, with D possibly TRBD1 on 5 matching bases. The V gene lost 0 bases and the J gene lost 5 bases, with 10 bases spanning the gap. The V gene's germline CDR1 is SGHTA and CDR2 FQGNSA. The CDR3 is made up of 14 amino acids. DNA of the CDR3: TGTGCCAGCAGCTTAGCGAGGGGCGGAACTGAAGCTTTCTTT. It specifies CASSLARGGTEAFF. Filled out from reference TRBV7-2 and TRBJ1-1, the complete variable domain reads GAGVSQSPSNKVTEKGKDVELRCDPISGHTALYWYRQSLGQGLEFLIYFQGNSAPDKSGLPSDRFSAERTGGSVSTLTIQRTQQEDSAVYLCASSLARGGTEAFFGQGTRLTVV.

CDR3 residues: CASRREDEQYF. The CDR3 DNA reads as TGTGCCAGCAGGAGAGAGGACGAGCAGTACTTC. J is TRBJ2-7 and V is TRBV28; D uncertain. There are 11 residues in the CDR3. Germline V gene sequence: CDR1 MDHEN, CDR2 SYDVKM. The V and J ends lost 6 bases and 5 bases respectively, with 8 bases between them.

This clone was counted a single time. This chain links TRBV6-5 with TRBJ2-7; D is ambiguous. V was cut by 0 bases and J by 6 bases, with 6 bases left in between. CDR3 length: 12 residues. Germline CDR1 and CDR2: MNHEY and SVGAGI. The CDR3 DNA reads TGTGCCAGCAGTTACTCTTCGGGCGAGCAGTACTTC. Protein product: CASSYSSGEQYF.

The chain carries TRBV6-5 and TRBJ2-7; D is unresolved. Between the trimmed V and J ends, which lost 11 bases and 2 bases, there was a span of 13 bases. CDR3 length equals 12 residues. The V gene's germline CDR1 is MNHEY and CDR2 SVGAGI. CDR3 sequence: CACINPPYEQYF. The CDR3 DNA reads TGTGCCTGTATCAACCCCCCCTACGAGCAGTACTTC.

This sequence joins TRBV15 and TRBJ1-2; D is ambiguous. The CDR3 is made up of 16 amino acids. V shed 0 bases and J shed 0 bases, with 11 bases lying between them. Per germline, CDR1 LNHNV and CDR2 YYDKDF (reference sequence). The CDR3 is CATSRDSAAANYGYTF. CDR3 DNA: TGTGCCACCAGCAGAGATTCAGCGGCAGCTAACTATGGCTACACCTTC. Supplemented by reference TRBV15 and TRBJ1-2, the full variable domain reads DAMVIQNPRYQVTQFGKPVTLSCSQTLNHNVMYWYQQKSSQAPKLLFHYYDKDFNNEADTPDNFQSRRPNTSFCFLDIRSPGLGDTAMYLCATSRDSAAANYGYTFGSGTRLTVV.

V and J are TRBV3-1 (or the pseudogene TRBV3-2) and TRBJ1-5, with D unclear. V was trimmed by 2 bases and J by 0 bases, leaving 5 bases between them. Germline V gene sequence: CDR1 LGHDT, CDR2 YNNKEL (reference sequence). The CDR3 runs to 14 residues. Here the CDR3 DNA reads TGTGCCAGCAGCCAAAGCGCTAGCAATCAGCCCCAGCATTTT. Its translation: CASSQSASNQPQHF.

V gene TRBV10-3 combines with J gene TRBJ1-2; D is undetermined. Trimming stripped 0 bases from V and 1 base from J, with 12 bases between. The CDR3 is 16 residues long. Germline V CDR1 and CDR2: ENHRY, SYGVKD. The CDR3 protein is CAISESGSHLNYGYTF. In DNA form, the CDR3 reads TGTGCCATCAGTGAGTCTGGATCTCACCTTAACTATGGCTACACCTTC.

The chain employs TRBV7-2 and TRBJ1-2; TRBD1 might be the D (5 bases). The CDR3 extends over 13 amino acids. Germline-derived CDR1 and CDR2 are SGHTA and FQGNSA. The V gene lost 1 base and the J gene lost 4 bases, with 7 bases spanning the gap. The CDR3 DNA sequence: TGTGCCAGCAGCTTAGGGGGGTTCTATGGCTACACCTTC. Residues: CASSLGGFYGYTF.